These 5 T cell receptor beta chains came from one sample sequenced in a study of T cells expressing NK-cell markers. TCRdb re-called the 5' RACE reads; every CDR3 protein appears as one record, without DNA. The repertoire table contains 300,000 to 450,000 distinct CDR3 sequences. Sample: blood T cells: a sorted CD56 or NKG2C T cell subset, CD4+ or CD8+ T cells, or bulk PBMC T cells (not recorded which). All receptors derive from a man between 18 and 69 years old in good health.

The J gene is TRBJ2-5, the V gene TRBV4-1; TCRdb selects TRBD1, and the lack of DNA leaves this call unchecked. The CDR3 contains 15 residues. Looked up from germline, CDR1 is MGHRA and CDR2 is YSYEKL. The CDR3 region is CASSQGEMRPETQYF.

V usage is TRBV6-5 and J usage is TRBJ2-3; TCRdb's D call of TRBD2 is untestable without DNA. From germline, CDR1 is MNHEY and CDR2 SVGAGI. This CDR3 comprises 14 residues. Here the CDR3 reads CASSYVGLADTQYF.

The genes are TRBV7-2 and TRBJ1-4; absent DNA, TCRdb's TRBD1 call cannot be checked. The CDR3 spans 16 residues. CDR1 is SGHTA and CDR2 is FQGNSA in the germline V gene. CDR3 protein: CASSERTGRLNEKLFF.

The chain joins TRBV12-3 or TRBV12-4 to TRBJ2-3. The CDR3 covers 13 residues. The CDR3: CASSLGSADTQYF.

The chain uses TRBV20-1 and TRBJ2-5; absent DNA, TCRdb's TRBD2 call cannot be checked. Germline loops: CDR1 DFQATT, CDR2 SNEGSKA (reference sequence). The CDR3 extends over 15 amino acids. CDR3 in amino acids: CSAPGLGPPQETQYF.